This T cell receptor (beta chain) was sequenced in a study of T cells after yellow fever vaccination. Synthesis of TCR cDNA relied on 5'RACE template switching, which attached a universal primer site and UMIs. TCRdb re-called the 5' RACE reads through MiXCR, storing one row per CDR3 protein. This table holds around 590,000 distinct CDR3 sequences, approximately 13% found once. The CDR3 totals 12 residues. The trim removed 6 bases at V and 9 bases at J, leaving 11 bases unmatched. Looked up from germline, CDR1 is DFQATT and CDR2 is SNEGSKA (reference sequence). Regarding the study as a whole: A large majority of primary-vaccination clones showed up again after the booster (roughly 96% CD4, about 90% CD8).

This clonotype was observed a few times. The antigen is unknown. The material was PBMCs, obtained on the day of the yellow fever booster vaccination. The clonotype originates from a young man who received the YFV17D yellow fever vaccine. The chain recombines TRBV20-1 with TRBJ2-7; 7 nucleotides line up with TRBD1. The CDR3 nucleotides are TGCAGTGCGCCAACCCCCAGGGGGTCGCAGTACTTC. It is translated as CSAPTPRGSQYF.